This T cell receptor (beta chain) is drawn from a study of cytotoxic CD8 clonotypes in ibrutinib-treated CLL. Using immunoSEQ multiplex PCR, the repertoire was profiled, and TCRdb retains in-frame clones only, with some absent. The top ten clones hold 25% to 35% of a sample with approximately 47,000 clones, about three fifths of them seen once. Only one count was recorded for this clone. Sequencing was performed on PBMCs, taken after 24 months of ibrutinib treatment. The TCR originated in a human donor with chronic lymphocytic leukemia.

This CDR3 reads CASGPTRGGQETQYF. Here the CDR3 DNA reads TGTGCTAGTGGTCCTACACGGGGGGGTCAAGAGACCCAGTACTTC. The chain combines TRBV12-5 with TRBJ2-5; 8 nucleotides match TRBD2. In germline, CDR1 is LGHNT, CDR2 FRNRAP. V lost 5 bases to trimming and J lost 2 bases; unmatched junction nucleotides: 7. The CDR3 consists of 15 residues. Drawing the rest from reference TRBV12-5 and TRBJ2-5, the complete variable domain is DARVTQTPRHKVTEMGQEVTMRCQPILGHNTVFWYRQTMMQGLELLAYFRNRAPLDDSGMPKDRFSAEMPDATLATLKIQPSEPRDSAVYFCASGPTRGGQETQYFGPGTRLLVL.